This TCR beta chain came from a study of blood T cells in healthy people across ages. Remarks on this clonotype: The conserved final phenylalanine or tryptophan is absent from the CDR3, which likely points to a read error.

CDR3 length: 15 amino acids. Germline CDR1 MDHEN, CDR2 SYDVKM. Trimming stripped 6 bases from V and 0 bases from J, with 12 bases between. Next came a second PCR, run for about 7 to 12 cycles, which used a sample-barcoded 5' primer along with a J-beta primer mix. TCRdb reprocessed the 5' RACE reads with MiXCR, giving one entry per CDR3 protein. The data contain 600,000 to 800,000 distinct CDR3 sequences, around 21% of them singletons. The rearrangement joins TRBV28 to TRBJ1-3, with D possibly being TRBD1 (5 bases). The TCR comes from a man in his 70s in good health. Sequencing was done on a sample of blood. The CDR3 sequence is CASRRDPNSGNTIYL. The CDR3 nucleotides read TGTGCCAGCAGGCGGGACCCAAACTCTGGAAACACCATATATCTT.